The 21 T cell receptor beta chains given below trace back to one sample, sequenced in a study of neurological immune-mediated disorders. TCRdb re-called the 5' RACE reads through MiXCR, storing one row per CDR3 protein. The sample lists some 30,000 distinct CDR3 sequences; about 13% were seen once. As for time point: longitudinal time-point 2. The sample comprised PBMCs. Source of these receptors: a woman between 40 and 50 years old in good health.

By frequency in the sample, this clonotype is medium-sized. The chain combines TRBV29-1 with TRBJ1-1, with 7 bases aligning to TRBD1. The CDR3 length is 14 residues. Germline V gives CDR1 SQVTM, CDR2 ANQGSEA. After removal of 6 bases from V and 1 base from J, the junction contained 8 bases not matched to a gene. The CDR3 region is CSVAREGANTEAFF. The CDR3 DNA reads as TGCAGCGTCGCCAGGGAGGGGGCGAACACTGAAGCTTTCTTT. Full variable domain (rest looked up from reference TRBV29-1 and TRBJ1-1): SAVISQKPSRDICQRGTSLTIQCQVDSQVTMMFWYRQQPGQSLTLIATANQGSEATYESGFVIDKFPISRPNLTFSTLTVSNMSPEDSSIYLCSVAREGANTEAFFGQGTRLTVV.

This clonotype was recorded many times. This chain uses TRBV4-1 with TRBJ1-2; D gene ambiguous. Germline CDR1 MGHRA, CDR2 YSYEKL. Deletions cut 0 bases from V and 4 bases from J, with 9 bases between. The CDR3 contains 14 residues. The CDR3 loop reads CASSQDFTFYGYTF. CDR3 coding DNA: TGCGCCAGCAGCCAAGACTTTACCTTCTATGGCTACACCTTC.

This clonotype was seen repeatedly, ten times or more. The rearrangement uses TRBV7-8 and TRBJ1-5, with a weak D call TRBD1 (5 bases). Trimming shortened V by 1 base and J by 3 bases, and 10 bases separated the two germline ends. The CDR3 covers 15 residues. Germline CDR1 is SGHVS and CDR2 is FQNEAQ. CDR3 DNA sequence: TGTGCCAGCAGCTTAGTTTGGGACGTCAATCAGCCCCAGCATTTT. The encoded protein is CASSLVWDVNQPQHF.

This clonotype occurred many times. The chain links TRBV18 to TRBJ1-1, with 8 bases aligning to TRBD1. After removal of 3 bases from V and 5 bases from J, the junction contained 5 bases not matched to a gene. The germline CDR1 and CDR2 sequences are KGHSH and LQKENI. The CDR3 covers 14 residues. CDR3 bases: TGTGCCAGCTCACCTCGGGACAGGCGTACTGAAGCTTTCTTT. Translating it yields CASSPRDRRTEAFF.

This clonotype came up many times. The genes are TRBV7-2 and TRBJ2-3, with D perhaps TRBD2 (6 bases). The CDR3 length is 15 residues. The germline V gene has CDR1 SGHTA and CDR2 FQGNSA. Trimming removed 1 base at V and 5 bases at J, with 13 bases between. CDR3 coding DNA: TGTGCCAGCAGCTTAGGAGGGGTCGGGGGAGATACGCAGTATTTT. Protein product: CASSLGGVGGDTQYF.

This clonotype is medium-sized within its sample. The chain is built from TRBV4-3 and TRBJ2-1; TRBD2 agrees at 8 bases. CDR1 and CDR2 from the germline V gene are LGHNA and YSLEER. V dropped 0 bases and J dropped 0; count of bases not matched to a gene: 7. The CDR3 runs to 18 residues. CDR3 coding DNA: TGCGCCAGCAGCCAAGACGAACAGCGGGGGCTCTCCTACAATGAGCAGTTCTTC. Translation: CASSQDEQRGLSYNEQFF.

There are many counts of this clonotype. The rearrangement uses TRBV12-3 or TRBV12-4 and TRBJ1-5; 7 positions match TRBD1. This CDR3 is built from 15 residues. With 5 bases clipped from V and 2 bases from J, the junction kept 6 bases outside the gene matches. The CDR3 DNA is TGTGCCAGCAGTGGTGATGGGACAGGCAATCAGCCCCAGCATTTT. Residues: CASSGDGTGNQPQHF.

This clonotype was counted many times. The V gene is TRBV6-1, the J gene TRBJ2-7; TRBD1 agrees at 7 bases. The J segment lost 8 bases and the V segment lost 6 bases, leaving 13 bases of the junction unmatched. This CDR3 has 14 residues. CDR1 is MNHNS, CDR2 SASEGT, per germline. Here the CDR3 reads CASRMRGQLKKQYF. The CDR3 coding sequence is TGTGCCAGCAGAATGAGGGGGCAGCTTAAAAAGCAGTACTTC.

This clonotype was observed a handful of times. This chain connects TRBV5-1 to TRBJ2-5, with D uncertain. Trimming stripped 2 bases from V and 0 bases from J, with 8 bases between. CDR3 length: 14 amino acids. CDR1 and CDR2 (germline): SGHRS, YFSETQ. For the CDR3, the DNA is TGCGCCAGCAGCTTAGGAGAGTACCAAGAGACCCAGTACTTC. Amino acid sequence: CASSLGEYQETQYF.

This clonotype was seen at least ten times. DNA for the CDR3: TGCAGCGTCGGCAGGAGGGCTGGCTACACCTTC. Protein: CSVGRRAGYTF. The rearrangement uses TRBV29-1 and TRBJ1-2, with D hard to call. The V gene lost 6 bases and the J gene lost 7 bases, with 12 bases spanning the gap. The CDR3 sequence is 11 residues long. Germline CDR1 and CDR2: SQVTM and ANQGSEA. Complete variable domain (other parts from reference TRBV29-1 and TRBJ1-2): SAVISQKPSRDICQRGTSLTIQCQVDSQVTMMFWYRQQPGQSLTLIATANQGSEATYESGFVIDKFPISRPNLTFSTLTVSNMSPEDSSIYLCSVGRRAGYTFGSGTRLTVV.

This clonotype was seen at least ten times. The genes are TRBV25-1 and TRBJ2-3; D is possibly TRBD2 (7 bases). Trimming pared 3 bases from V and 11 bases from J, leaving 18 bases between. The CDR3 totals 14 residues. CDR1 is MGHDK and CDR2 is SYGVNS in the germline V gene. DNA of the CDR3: TGTGCCAGCAGTGATCCCAAAGGGGGACTAAAGCAGTATTTT. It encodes CASSDPKGGLKQYF.

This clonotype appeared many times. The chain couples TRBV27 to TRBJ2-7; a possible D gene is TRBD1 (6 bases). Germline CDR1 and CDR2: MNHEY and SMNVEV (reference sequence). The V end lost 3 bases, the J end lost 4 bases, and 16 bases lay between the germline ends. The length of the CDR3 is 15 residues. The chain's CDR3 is CASSFTGHGVYEQYF. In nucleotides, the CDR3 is TGTGCCAGCAGTTTTACGGGACATGGAGTTTACGAGCAGTACTTC.

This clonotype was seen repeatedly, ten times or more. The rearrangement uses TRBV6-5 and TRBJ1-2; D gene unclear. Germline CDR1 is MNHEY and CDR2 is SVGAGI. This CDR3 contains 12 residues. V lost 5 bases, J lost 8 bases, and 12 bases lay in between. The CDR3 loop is CASSRKAGGYTF. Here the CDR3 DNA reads TGTGCCAGCAGTAGGAAAGCGGGCGGCTACACCTTC.

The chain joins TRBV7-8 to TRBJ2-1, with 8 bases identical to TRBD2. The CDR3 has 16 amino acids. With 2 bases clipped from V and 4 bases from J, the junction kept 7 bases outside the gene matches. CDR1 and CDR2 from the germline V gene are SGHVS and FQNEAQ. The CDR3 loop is CASSLPEREIYNEQFF. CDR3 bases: TGTGCCAGCAGCTTACCCGAGCGGGAGATTTACAATGAGCAGTTCTTC.

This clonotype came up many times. CDR3 sequence: CASSPRQGENYGYTF. CDR3 coding DNA: TGTGCCAGCTCACCAAGACAGGGGGAGAACTATGGCTACACCTTC. The J gene is TRBJ1-2, the V gene TRBV18, with 9 bases lining up with TRBD1. This CDR3 has 15 amino acids. The V gene end was trimmed by 2 bases and the J gene end by 2 bases; junction bases not matched to a gene: 3. Germline CDR1 and CDR2: KGHSH and LQKENI.

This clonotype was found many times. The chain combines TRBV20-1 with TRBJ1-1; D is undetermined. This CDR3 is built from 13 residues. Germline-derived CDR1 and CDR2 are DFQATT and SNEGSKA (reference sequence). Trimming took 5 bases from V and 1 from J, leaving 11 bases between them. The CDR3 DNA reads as TGCAGTGCTTCCCGAGGTCGGAACACTGAAGCTTTCTTT. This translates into CSASRGRNTEAFF.

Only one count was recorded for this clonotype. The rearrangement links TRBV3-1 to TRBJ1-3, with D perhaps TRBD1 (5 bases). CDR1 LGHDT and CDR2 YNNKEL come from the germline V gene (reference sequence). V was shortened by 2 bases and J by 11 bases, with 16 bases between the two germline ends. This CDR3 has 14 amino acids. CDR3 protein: CASSQPGLRGAIYF. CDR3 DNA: TGTGCCAGCAGCCAACCGGGACTAAGAGGGGCCATATATTTT.

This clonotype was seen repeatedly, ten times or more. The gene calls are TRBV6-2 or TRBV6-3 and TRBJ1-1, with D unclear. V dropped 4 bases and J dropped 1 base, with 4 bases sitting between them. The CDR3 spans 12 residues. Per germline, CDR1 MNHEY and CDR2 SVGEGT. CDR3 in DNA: TGTGCCAGCAGTTTTCGGAACACTGAAGCTTTCTTT. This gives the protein CASSFRNTEAFF.

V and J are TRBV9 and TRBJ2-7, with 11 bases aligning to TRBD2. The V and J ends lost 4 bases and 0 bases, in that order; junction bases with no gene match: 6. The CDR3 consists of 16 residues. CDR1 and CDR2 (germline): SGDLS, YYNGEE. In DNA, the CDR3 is TGTGCCAGCAGCCCCGAGGGGACTAGCGGCTCCTACGAGCAGTACTTC. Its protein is CASSPEGTSGSYEQYF.

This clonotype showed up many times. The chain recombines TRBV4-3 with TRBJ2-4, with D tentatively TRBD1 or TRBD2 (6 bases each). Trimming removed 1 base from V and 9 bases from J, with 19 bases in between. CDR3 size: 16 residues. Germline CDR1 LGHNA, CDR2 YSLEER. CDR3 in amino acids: CASSQAQGSGATIQYF. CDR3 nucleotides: TGCGCCAGCAGCCAAGCGCAGGGGTCGGGAGCAACCATTCAGTACTTC.

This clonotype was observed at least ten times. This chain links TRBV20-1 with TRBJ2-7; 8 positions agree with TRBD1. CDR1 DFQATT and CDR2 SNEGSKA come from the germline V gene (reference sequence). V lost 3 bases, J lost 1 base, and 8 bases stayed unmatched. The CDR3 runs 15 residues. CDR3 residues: CSASGQGRFSYEQYF. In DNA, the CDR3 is TGCAGTGCTAGCGGACAGGGCCGCTTTTCCTACGAGCAGTACTTC.